Listed below are T cell receptor beta chains from one sample, sequenced in a study of T cell responses to AZD1222 COVID-19 vaccine. The protocol was immunoSEQ multiplex PCR, while the TCRdb copy is restricted to in-frame clones and leaves out a portion. The sample includes about 120,000 clones, around nine tenths of them seen just once. The sequencing here drew on peripheral blood, taken 28 days after the second AZD1222 dose. The receptor source for this set is an adult who received the AZD1222 COVID-19 vaccine. The CDR3 runs from the conserved cysteine through the conserved F or W. Expanded clones get a size class; other rows say once, few or many, or leave the size out.

V	J	size	CDR3
TRBV7-3	TRBJ2-7	NA	CASSLTGGRALYEQYF
TRBV19	TRBJ1-1	NA	CASSIGRDRGTEAFF
TRBV2	TRBJ2-5	NA	CASSASGETQYF
TRBV3-1/TRBV3-2	TRBJ2-3	NA	CASSQVVDTQYF
TRBV5-1	TRBJ2-3	once	CASSLPGTSGRPDTQYF
TRBV7-2	TRBJ2-7	NA	CASSLAPPTSGVAYEQYF
TRBV2	TRBJ1-1	once	CASSEWKGRSTEAFF
TRBV11-3	TRBJ1-2	once	CASSLVEGAYGYTF
TRBV11-2	TRBJ1-4	medium-sized	CASSLDLGRLDEKLFF
TRBV6-5	TRBJ2-1	NA	CASSYQGLLVDEQFF
TRBV7-3	TRBJ2-1	NA	CASSPAIYNEQFF
TRBV7-9	TRBJ2-5	few	CASSFTLGGQETQYF
TRBV29-1	TRBJ2-1	NA	CSVNWGGNKFHEQFF
TRBV5-1	TRBJ2-1	NA	CASSFSNNNEQFF
TRBV5-5	TRBJ1-5	NA	CASSLDSNQPQHF
TRBV7-2	TRBJ2-5	NA	CASSEFGPRETQYF
TRBV5-1	TRBJ2-7	NA	CASSLAVGPFSYEQYF
TRBV7-2	TRBJ2-1	NA	CASSQYSYNEQFF
TRBV6-1	TRBJ1-6	NA	CASSEADLVPPSPLHF
TRBV7-2	TRBJ2-7	once	CASSPPAGSRYEQYF
TRBV6-5	TRBJ2-1	NA	CASSYSGTQVYNEQFF
TRBV27	TRBJ1-2	few	CASSSRNTGGNGYTF
TRBV2	TRBJ1-6	NA	CASSGDRAGASPLHF
TRBV13	TRBJ2-3	NA	CASSFGDTQYF
TRBV7-3	TRBJ2-3	NA	CASSLGTSGTDTQYF
TRBV12-3/TRBV12-4	TRBJ1-5	NA	CASRQGLGQPQHF
TRBV5-1	TRBJ2-7	once	CASSLNPAGGGGYEQYF
TRBV7-3	TRBJ2-2	NA	CASSLLETGELFF
TRBV3-1/TRBV3-2	TRBJ2-3	NA	CASSRWTSVSTDTQYF
TRBV6-2/TRBV6-3	TRBJ1-1	NA	CASSYGGDGRSTEAFF
TRBV6-5	TRBJ1-4	NA	CASSYTVATNEKLFF
TRBV15	TRBJ2-5	NA	CATSRLGLVRETQYF
TRBV27	TRBJ2-7	NA	CASSQGQGYEQYF
TRBV6-2/TRBV6-3	TRBJ1-5	NA	CASSHRLLDAQPQHF
TRBV29-1	TRBJ2-3	NA	CSAGRDSTDTQYF
TRBV19	TRBJ2-7	NA	CASSDDRGQYEQYF
TRBV6-5	TRBJ1-3	once	CASSYSMLGTGNTIYF
TRBV6-1	TRBJ1-2	NA	CASSEHYRGGNGYTF
TRBV30	TRBJ1-1	NA	CAWSVLESTEAFF
TRBV11-2	TRBJ1-3	NA	CASSLGGSGNTIYF
TRBV27	TRBJ1-4	NA	CASSLSGVAEKLFF
TRBV7-9	TRBJ2-3	NA	CASKGTAGTDTQYF
TRBV2	TRBJ2-1	once	CASSDIPGLAGRTNYNEQFF
TRBV24-1	TRBJ2-2	NA	CATSDTGAHSGELFF
TRBV7-2	TRBJ1-4	NA	CASSLTRGNEKLFF
TRBV29-1	TRBJ2-2	NA	CSVGATTNTGELFF
TRBV5-5	TRBJ2-2	NA	CASSWGDTGELFF
TRBV5-4	TRBJ2-7	NA	CASSLVTSPHEQYF
TRBV13	TRBJ2-3	NA	CASSLGLADVSSTDTQYF
TRBV19	TRBJ2-2	NA	CASSWGANTGELFF
TRBV6-5	TRBJ1-6	NA	CASSRGQYNSPLHF
TRBV24-1	TRBJ1-1	NA	CATRPTGEEPHTEAFF